Presented here are 11 T cell receptor beta chains from one specimen sequenced in a study of shared clonotypes between healthy human individuals. TCRdb's table, derived via immunoSEQ multiplex PCR, lists solely in-frame clones and lacks some. The sample lists about 990,000 clones, roughly 74% occurring once. Sequencing was carried out using memory CD4+ T cells from PBMCs. Specified subset: CD45RA-negative fraction. These receptors came from a man in his late teens or twenties in good health. Some clones in this sample may be carry-over from other donors' samples.

This clone was seen only once. The chain uses TRBV30 and TRBJ1-2, with D unresolved. V lost 5 bases, J lost 7 bases, and 17 bases lay in between. The germline CDR1 and CDR2 sequences are GTSNPN and SVGIG (reference sequence). The CDR3 covers 13 residues. The CDR3 DNA follows: TGTGCCTGGCAAAAAGTGCACGGCACTGGCTACACCTTC. Translating it yields CAWQKVHGTGYTF.

The J gene is TRBJ1-1, the V gene TRBV28; TRBD1 matches 7 bases. After removal of 5 bases from V and 0 bases from J, the junction contained 6 bases not matched to a gene. Germline V gene sequence: CDR1 MDHEN, CDR2 SYDVKM. The CDR3 covers 15 residues. The DNA for the CDR3 is TGTGCCAGCAGTACACGGACAGGCATGAACACTGAAGCTTTCTTT. It is translated as CASSTRTGMNTEAFF.

This clone appeared a single time. This sequence is one base from a far larger clone and is likely a read error. The sample contains more than one DNA sequence encoding this CDR3. The rearrangement uses TRBV2 and TRBJ2-1; D unclear. The germline gives CDR1 SNHLY, CDR2 FYNNEI. The CDR3 runs to 13 residues. The CDR3: CASSENSYNEQFF. CDR3 DNA sequence: TGCGCCAGCAGTGAAAACAGCTACAATGAGCAGTTCTTC.

V usage is TRBV28 and J usage is TRBJ1-1, with unresolved D. This CDR3 is 13 amino acids long. Trimming shortened V by 2 bases and J by 4 bases, and 8 bases separated the two germline ends. CDR1 is MDHEN and CDR2 is SYDVKM in the germline V gene. The CDR3 DNA reads as TGTGCCAGCAGTTTAAACGAGGGCACTGAAGCTTTCTTT. Its protein product is CASSLNEGTEAFF.

The gene calls are TRBV5-1 and TRBJ1-4, with 7 positions matching TRBD1. V lost 4 bases, J lost 5 bases, and 11 bases stayed unmatched. The CDR3 covers 16 residues. Germline CDR1 is SGHRS and CDR2 is YFSETQ. The CDR3 loop reads CASSGSGQQANEKLFF. DNA for the CDR3: TGCGCCAGCAGCGGTTCGGGACAGCAAGCCAATGAAAAACTGTTTTTT.

V gene TRBV28 combines with J gene TRBJ2-1; 8 bases map to TRBD2. The V gene's germline CDR1 is MDHEN and CDR2 SYDVKM. Losses at the gene ends were 5 bases for V and 7 bases for J; bases not matched to a gene: 4. The CDR3 is 13 amino acids. CDR3 in DNA: TGTGCCAGCAGTCTAGCGGGTATGAATGAGCAGTTCTTC. Its protein product is CASSLAGMNEQFF.

Remarks on this clone: The same CDR3 is also encoded by other DNA sequences in this sample. The chain has TRBV2 and TRBJ2-7, with 10 bases aligning to TRBD1. Germline V CDR1 and CDR2: SNHLY, FYNNEI. CDR3 size: 15 residues. J lost 2 bases, V lost 6 bases, and 7 bases had no gene match. Here the CDR3 DNA reads TGTGCCAGCAGCGAGGGTGGGACAGGGGCCTACGAGCAGTACTTC. Translated, it gives CASSEGGTGAYEQYF.

The chain recombines TRBV6-6 with TRBJ2-3; 7 nucleotides agree with TRBD2. Germline loops: CDR1 MNHNY, CDR2 SVGAGI (reference sequence). Trimming removed 8 bases from V and 6 bases from J; junction bases left unmatched: 14. This CDR3 comprises 15 residues. The CDR3 DNA reads TGTGCCAGCGGGGAGGGACGCCTAGTTCTCGATACGCAGTATTTT. Translating it yields CASGEGRLVLDTQYF.

The chain uses TRBV28 and TRBJ2-7; 8 bases agree with TRBD1. CDR3 size: 16 residues. Looked up from germline, CDR1 is MDHEN and CDR2 is SYDVKM. Trimming removed 6 bases from V and 1 base from J; junction bases left unmatched: 11. The CDR3 bases are TGTGCCAGCAGCTTCACAGGGGGACGCCGTTCCTACGAGCAGTACTTC. Encoded protein: CASSFTGGRRSYEQYF.

The rearrangement joins TRBV7-7 to TRBJ2-5; D is perhaps TRBD1 (6 bases). The CDR3 contains 14 residues. Germline V CDR1 and CDR2: SSHAT, FNYEAQ (reference sequence). Trimming took off 4 bases at V and 4 bases at J, with 13 bases between the two ends. The CDR3 sequence is CASSYRDTGETQYF. DNA of the CDR3: TGTGCCAGCAGCTACCGGGACACAGGAGAGACCCAGTACTTC. Full variable domain (missing parts from reference TRBV7-7 and TRBJ2-5): GAGVSQSPRYKVTKRGQDVTLRCDPISSHATLYWYQQALGQGPEFLTYFNYEAQPDKSGLPSDRFSAERPEGSISTLTIQRTEQRDSAMYRCASSYRDTGETQYFGPGTRLLVL.

The rearrangement links TRBV9 to TRBJ1-1, with TRBD1 matching over 8 bases. The CDR3 runs to 15 residues. V lost 3 bases, J lost 1 base, and 5 bases stayed unmatched. The germline gives CDR1 SGDLS, CDR2 YYNGEE. CDR3 DNA: TGTGCCAGCAGCGCTGGACAGGGACGGAACACTGAAGCTTTCTTT. Translated, it gives CASSAGQGRNTEAFF. Complete variable domain (other parts from reference TRBV9 and TRBJ1-1): DSGVTQTPKHLITATGQRVTLRCSPRSGDLSVYWYQQSLDQGLQFLIQYYNGEERAKGNILERFSAQQFPDLHSELNLSSLELGDSALYFCASSAGQGRNTEAFFGQGTRLTVV.